These 29 T cell receptor beta chains share one sample of origin, sequenced in a study of kidney transplant recipient with SARS-CoV-2 infection. TCRdb used MiXCR to reprocess the reads, holding one entry per CDR3 protein. Here the sample spans under 250,000 distinct CDR3 sequences, under 30% being singletons. The sample consisted of a blood sample, taken at baseline and on day 111 from a kidney transplant recipient. Receptors originate from a male patient aged 25-45 years who had COVID-19 and was a kidney transplant recipient. The T cells may partly be graft donor cells.

This clonotype was recorded many times. The V and J genes are TRBV27 and TRBJ2-7; D unresolved. The germline V gene encodes CDR1 MNHEY and CDR2 SMNVEV (reference sequence). Deletions cut 7 bases from V and 3 bases from J, with 22 bases between. This CDR3 has 16 amino acids. The DNA of the CDR3 is TGTGCCAGCACCCTTAACCCAGACGACCACTACTACGAGCAGTACGTC. It encodes CASTLNPDDHYYEQYV.

As regards this clonotype: With a far larger clone one base away, a read error is the likely cause. CDR3 nucleotide sequence: TGTGCCAGCAGCTTAGAAGCGGGGGAGAGGGACATTCAGTGCTTC. This codes for CASSLEAGERDIQCF. The chain joins TRBV7-2 to TRBJ2-1; 8 positions agree with TRBD2. Germline V CDR1 and CDR2: SGHTA, FQGNSA. The CDR3 totals 15 residues.

In its sample, this clonotype was seen many times. The gene calls are TRBV24-1 and TRBJ2-7; TRBD2 might be the D (5 bases). The CDR3 contains 15 residues. Trimming took 1 base from V and 7 from J, leaving 16 bases between them. Germline CDR1 and CDR2: KGHDR and SFDVKD. The CDR3 region is CATSDFKSGPGEQYF. The CDR3 DNA reads TGTGCCACCAGTGATTTTAAGTCAGGTCCGGGGGAGCAGTACTTC.

As concerns this clonotype: The junction shows a germline mismatch at one end, possibly a read error. The rearrangement joins TRBV10-2 to TRBJ2-2, with D perhaps TRBD1 (5 bases). This CDR3 has 14 amino acids. Germline-derived CDR1 and CDR2 are WSHSY and SAAADI. In DNA form, the CDR3 reads TGCGTCAGCGCACCCGACAGTGACACCGGGGAGCTGTTTTTT. Its protein product is CVSAPDSDTGELFF.

The chain employs TRBV9 and TRBJ2-4; D unresolved. Germline CDR1 is SGDLS and CDR2 is YYNGEE. CDR3 length: 15 residues. Deletions cut 0 bases from V and 1 base from J, with 8 bases between. For the CDR3, the DNA is TGTGCCAGCAGCGTAGCAGGTGCCGCCAAAAACATTCAGTACTTC. Residues: CASSVAGAAKNIQYF. Filled out from reference TRBV9 and TRBJ2-4, the complete variable domain reads DSGVTQTPKHLITATGQRVTLRCSPRSGDLSVYWYQQSLDQGLQFLIQYYNGEERAKGNILERFSAQQFPDLHSELNLSSLELGDSALYFCASSVAGAAKNIQYFGAGTRLSVL.

The table lists this clonotype with many counts. The CDR3 protein is CATSYPNTGELFF. The DNA for the CDR3 is TGTGCCACCAGTTACCCTAACACCGGGGAGCTGTTTTTT. The V gene is TRBV24-1, the J gene TRBJ2-2; D is uncertain. The germline CDR1 and CDR2 sequences are KGHDR and SFDVKD. Trimming took 6 bases from V and 2 from J, leaving 6 bases between them. The CDR3 sequence is 13 residues long.

With regard to this clonotype: This may be a read error, as it is one base from a much larger clone. The rearrangement uses TRBV5-8 and TRBJ1-2; D not resolved. Between the trimmed V and J ends, which lost 6 bases and 4 bases, there was a span of 22 bases. This CDR3 comprises 16 residues. Germline loops: CDR1 SGHTS, CDR2 YDEGEE. This CDR3 is CASKNAHPRKTYGYTF. The CDR3 DNA sequence: TGTGCCAGCAAAAACGCTCATCCACGAAAGACCTATGGCTACACCTTC.

On this clonotype: This clone may be a read error of a much larger clone one base away. Here the CDR3 DNA reads TGTGCCAGCAGCTTGGGGGGGCCTGGACAGTTTCCTTTCTTT. Translated: CASSLGGPGQFPFF. V usage is TRBV5-6 and J usage is TRBJ1-1; D perhaps matches TRBD1 (6 bases). The CDR3 loop spans 14 amino acids. V was pared by 0 bases and J by 12 bases, with 18 bases between. CDR1 is SGHDT, CDR2 YYEEEE, per germline.

The V gene is TRBV3-1, the J gene TRBJ1-2; D is ambiguous. V gave up 5 bases and J gave up 4 bases, with 23 bases separating them. Germline V gene sequence: CDR1 LGHDT, CDR2 YNNKEL (reference sequence). This CDR3 spans 17 amino acids. CDR3 bases: TGTGCCAGCAGCGCATGTTACACCCTTCGAAAGACCTATGGCTACACCTTC. This translates into CASSACYTLRKTYGYTF.

For this clonotype: A much larger clone differs by one base, so this may be a read error. V usage is TRBV20-1 and J usage is TRBJ1-2; D is uncertain. Germline CDR1 and CDR2: DFQATT and SNEGSKA (reference sequence). The CDR3 loop spans 13 amino acids. CDR3 DNA sequence: TGCGGTGCTAGAGAGCGGGCAGAAGCGAGCTACACCTTC. Its translation is CGARERAEASYTF.

About this clonotype: This may be a read error: a much more frequent sequence differs by one nucleotide. This chain connects TRBV4-1 to TRBJ1-1; D unclear. The germline V and J ends were trimmed by 8 bases and 4 bases, with 17 bases remaining between them. There are 14 residues in the CDR3. Germline V gene lookup returns CDR1 MGHRA and CDR2 YSYEKL. CDR3 nucleotide sequence: TGCGCCAGCGGCTTAACGTGGCCAGGCACTGAAGCTTTCTTT. Its translation is CASGLTWPGTEAFF.

This clonotype was detected many times. This rearrangement joins TRBV11-3 to TRBJ1-3; 9 bases line up with TRBD1. CDR1 is SGHNT, CDR2 YENEEA, per germline. The J segment lost 2 bases and the V segment lost 3 bases, leaving 2 bases of the junction unmatched. This CDR3 has 15 amino acids. The chain's CDR3 is CASSFGTGPGNTIYF. The CDR3 nucleotides are TGTGCCAGCAGCTTCGGGACAGGGCCTGGAAACACCATATATTTT.

This clonotype was recorded many times. The V gene is TRBV5-4, the J gene TRBJ2-5; the match to TRBD2 covers 7 bases. This CDR3 is built from 14 residues. J lost 5 bases, V lost 2 bases, and 6 bases had no gene match. Germline CDR1 SGHNT, CDR2 YYREEE (reference sequence). CDR3 coding DNA: TGTGCCAGCAGCTTCTGGAGGGAGGGGGAGACCCAGTACTTC. Amino acids: CASSFWREGETQYF.

On this clonotype: This clone may be a read error of a much larger clone one base away. V usage is TRBV2 and J usage is TRBJ2-7; 10 positions match TRBD2. From germline, CDR1 is SNHLY and CDR2 FYNNEI. The J segment lost 6 bases and the V segment lost 11 bases, leaving 10 bases of the junction unmatched. This CDR3 spans 13 amino acids. For the CDR3, the DNA is TGTGCCTCCCTAGCGGGGGCCTTCTGCGAGCAGTACTTC. Translated: CASLAGAFCEQYF.

This clonotype was detected many times. The rearrangement links TRBV20-1 to TRBJ2-7, with 7 bases matching TRBD1. The CDR3 is made up of 13 amino acids. Germline V gene data show CDR1 as DFQATT and CDR2 as SNEGSKA (reference sequence). The trim removed 4 bases at V and 3 bases at J, leaving 6 bases unmatched. CDR3 bases: TGCAGTGCTACGGACAGGTCCAACTACGAGCAGTACTTC. Amino acid sequence: CSATDRSNYEQYF.

This clonotype occurred many times. The chain carries TRBV12-2 and TRBJ1-2; the table assigns TRBD1, which was not confirmed against the DNA. TRBV12-2 is marked as a pseudogene. There are 17 residues in the CDR3. The DNA for the CDR3 is TGTGCAAGTCGCCCAGGGATGACTCCACGAAAGACCTATGGCTACACCTTC. This translates into CASRPGMTPRKTYGYTF.

Worth noting for this clonotype: This may be a read error, as it is one base from a much larger clone. CDR3 protein: CASGPRGVAGGLSTDTQYF. The CDR3, as DNA: TGCGCCAGCGGACCCCGCGGGGTCGCGGGAGGGCTAAGCACAGATACGCAGTATTTT. The rearrangement joins TRBV5-1 to TRBJ2-3, with TRBD2 identical over 9 bases. Germline V gene lookup returns CDR1 SGHRS and CDR2 YFSETQ. The V segment lost 7 bases and the J segment 0 bases; nucleotides outside the gene matches: 18. This CDR3 is 19 amino acids long.

This clonotype was picked up many times. The rearrangement uses TRBV29-1 and TRBJ1-2; tentatively, D is TRBD1 (6 bases). CDR1 and CDR2 from the germline V gene are SQVTM and ANQGSEA. The CDR3 totals 11 residues. Trimming cost V 6 bases and J 4 bases, with 9 bases left between them. CDR3 sequence: CSVLDSYGYTF. The CDR3 bases are TGCAGCGTCCTGGACAGCTATGGCTACACCTTC.

This clonotype was picked up many times. This chain uses TRBV9 with TRBJ2-7; D may be TRBD1 (6 bases). V shed 0 bases and J shed 1 base, with 14 bases lying between them. The germline V gene encodes CDR1 SGDLS and CDR2 YYNGEE. CDR3 length equals 16 residues. The CDR3 is CASSVASGGGSYEQYF. The CDR3 DNA sequence: TGTGCCAGCAGCGTAGCATCTGGGGGCGGGTCCTACGAGCAGTACTTC. The whole variable domain, filled in from reference TRBV9 and TRBJ2-7, reads DSGVTQTPKHLITATGQRVTLRCSPRSGDLSVYWYQQSLDQGLQFLIQYYNGEERAKGNILERFSAQQFPDLHSELNLSSLELGDSALYFCASSVASGGGSYEQYFGPGTRLTVT.

Concerning this clonotype: A much more abundant neighbour one base away suggests this may be a read error. The chain employs TRBV4-1 and TRBJ1-2; 7 bases agree with TRBD1. CDR3 size: 16 residues. Per the germline V gene, CDR1 is MGHRA and CDR2 is YSYEKL. CDR3 nucleotides: TGCGCCAGCAGCCAAGAAGTACAGGGGAGAGGAGGTGGCTGCACCTTC. Its protein is CASSQEVQGRGGGCTF.

The rearrangement joins TRBV12-3 or TRBV12-4 to TRBJ2-7; D is unclear. The germline V and J ends were trimmed by 4 bases and 0 bases, with 7 bases remaining between them. The CDR3 consists of 13 residues. DNA for the CDR3: TGTGCCAGCAGTTGGGTAGGCTCCTACGAGCAGTACTTC. Its protein product is CASSWVGSYEQYF.

This clonotype was seen at least ten times. The chain employs TRBV12-3 or TRBV12-4 and TRBJ1-4, with 8 bases aligning to TRBD1. CDR3 length equals 15 residues. V was clipped by 4 bases and J by 7 bases; unmatched bases: 8. The CDR3 here is CASSSPTGASEKLFF. In DNA, the CDR3 is TGTGCCAGCAGTTCGCCGACAGGGGCGAGTGAAAAACTGTTTTTT.

The rearrangement joins TRBV14 to TRBJ2-3, with 10 bases identical to TRBD1. CDR3 length: 15 amino acids. J gave up 5 bases and V 4 bases, and 6 bases lay outside the gene matches. Germline V gene lookup returns CDR1 SGHDN and CDR2 FVKESK. The CDR3 is CASSPTGGSGDTQYF. The CDR3 DNA follows: TGTGCCAGCAGCCCGACAGGGGGCTCGGGAGATACGCAGTATTTT. The variable domain in full, with the rest retrieved from reference TRBV14 and TRBJ2-3, is EAGVTQFPSHSVIEKGQTVTLRCDPISGHDNLYWYRRVMGKEIKFLLHFVKESKQDESGMPNNRFLAERTGGTYSTLKVQPAELEDSGVYFCASSPTGGSGDTQYFGPGTRLTVL.

Ten or more counts support this clonotype. This sequence joins TRBV7-9 and TRBJ1-5; tentative D call: TRBD1 (5 bases). There are 13 residues in the CDR3. Germline lookup yields CDR1 SEHNR and CDR2 FQNEAQ (reference sequence). V shed 0 bases and J shed 9 bases, with 9 bases lying between them. CDR3 bases: TGTGCCAGCAGCTTAGCGCAGGGCGGGCCCCAGCATTTT. Its translation is CASSLAQGGPQHF.

The chain recombines TRBV7-9 with TRBJ2-7, with 9 positions matching TRBD1. CDR1 is SEHNR and CDR2 is FQNEAQ in the germline V gene (reference sequence). The CDR3 is made up of 15 amino acids. V dropped 3 bases and J dropped 2; count of bases not matched to a gene: 5. CDR3 sequence reads: CASSFPGTGTYEQYF. Here the CDR3 DNA reads TGTGCCAGCAGCTTTCCCGGGACAGGGACCTACGAGCAGTACTTC.

This chain joins TRBV19 and TRBJ2-1; 7 bases align to TRBD1. The germline V gene encodes CDR1 LNHDA and CDR2 SQIVND (reference sequence). The CDR3 consists of 12 residues. Trimming took 5 bases from V and 10 from J; bases not matched to a gene: 5. The CDR3 sequence is CASSVPGQEQFF. The CDR3 DNA reads TGTGCCAGTAGTGTCCCGGGACAGGAGCAGTTCTTC. Using reference TRBV19 and TRBJ2-1 for the parts outside the CDR3, the full variable domain is DGGITQSPKYLFRKEGQNVTLSCEQNLNHDAMYWYRQDPGQGLRLIYYSQIVNDFQKGDIAEGYSVSREKKESFPLTVTSAQKNPTAFYLCASSVPGQEQFFGPGTRLTVL.

The gene calls are TRBV5-1 and TRBJ2-7, with 9 bases matching TRBD1. The V gene's germline CDR1 is SGHRS and CDR2 YFSETQ. This CDR3 region has 14 residues. V shed 6 bases and J 2 bases; nucleotides not matched to a gene: 6. The CDR3 DNA is TGCGCCAGCAACCTAGGGACAGGGCCCTACGAGCAGTACTTC. Translated, it gives CASNLGTGPYEQYF.

The chain carries TRBV12-3 or TRBV12-4 and TRBJ2-1; 8 nucleotides match TRBD1. The CDR3 is made up of 15 amino acids. With V trimmed by 4 bases and J by 8 bases, 10 bases remained unmatched. This CDR3 reads CASSSRGRGLYEQFF. Here the CDR3 DNA reads TGTGCCAGCAGTTCCCGGGGCAGGGGGCTCTATGAGCAGTTCTTC.

This clonotype was counted only a few times. V and J are TRBV30 and TRBJ1-3; D is ambiguous. Trimming took 5 bases from V and 0 from J, leaving 8 bases between them. In germline, CDR1 is GTSNPN, CDR2 SVGIG (reference sequence). The CDR3 has 13 amino acids. CDR3 sequence reads: CAWDGASGNTIYF. DNA for the CDR3: TGTGCCTGGGACGGAGCCTCTGGAAACACCATATATTTT.